Presented here are 8 T cell receptor beta chains from one specimen sequenced in a study of blood T cell repertoires in COVID-19. TCRdb's copy holds only in-frame clones and misses some; the assay was immunoSEQ multiplex PCR. The table has 200,000 to 250,000 clones, roughly 90% seen once. Input material: peripheral blood. The receptors shown here come from a woman aged 45-65 years with acute or convalescent COVID-19.

A single count supports this clone. The CDR3 is CAWSERASGGYTF. The CDR3 DNA reads TGTGCCTGGAGTGAACGGGCCAGCGGCGGCTACACCTTC. The rearrangement links TRBV30 to TRBJ1-2; no clear D gene. The CDR3 has 13 amino acids. The ends were cut back, 1 base at V and 8 bases at J, with 14 bases in the middle. Germline lookup yields CDR1 GTSNPN and CDR2 SVGIG (reference sequence).

This clone has only a few counts. The CDR3 spells CASSMTANTEAFF. For the CDR3, the DNA is TGTGCCAGTAGTATGACAGCGAACACTGAAGCTTTCTTT. The rearrangement links TRBV19 to TRBJ1-1, with D possibly TRBD1 on 5 matching bases. This CDR3 is built from 13 residues. CDR1 and CDR2 (germline): LNHDA, SQIVND (reference sequence). V lost 3 bases, J lost 1 base, and 6 bases lay in between.

The CDR3 DNA sequence: TGTGCCAGCTCACCGAGCTCACGGCCTGGGGGGACTGAAGCTTTCTTT. It codes for CASSPSSRPGGTEAFF. This chain connects TRBV18 to TRBJ1-1; D possibly corresponds to TRBD1 (5 bases). Germline CDR1 and CDR2: KGHSH and LQKENI. V lost 3 bases and J lost 5, with 19 bases in between. This CDR3 spans 16 amino acids. Together with reference TRBV18 and TRBJ1-1, the CDR3 gives the full variable domain: NAGVMQNPRHLVRRRGQEARLRCSPMKGHSHVYWYRQLPEEGLKFMVYLQKENIIDESGMPKERFSAEFPKEGPSILRIQQVVRGDSAAYFCASSPSSRPGGTEAFFGQGTRLTVV.

This clone has only one observation. DNA for the CDR3: TGTGCCAGCAGTGGGGGCGGGTATGGCTACACCTTC. This sequence encodes CASSGGGYGYTF. This rearrangement joins TRBV14 to TRBJ1-2; D may be TRBD1 (6 bases). The CDR3 is 12 residues long. Trimming took 6 bases from V and 5 from J, leaving 10 bases between them. CDR1 is SGHDN and CDR2 is FVKESK in the germline V gene.

The rearrangement joins TRBV20-1 to TRBJ2-7; tentative D call: TRBD2 (6 bases). The CDR3 extends over 13 amino acids. Germline lookup yields CDR1 DFQATT and CDR2 SNEGSKA (reference sequence). V dropped 3 bases and J dropped 4 bases, with 13 bases sitting between them. CDR3 region: CSASLDYSYEQYF. Written as DNA, the CDR3 is TGCAGTGCTAGTCTGGACTACAGTTACGAGCAGTACTTC.

This clone appeared a few times. The chain is built from TRBV29-1 and TRBJ2-2, with D possibly matching TRBD2 (5 bases). Deletions cut 4 bases from V and 7 bases from J, with 13 bases between. Germline CDR1 SQVTM, CDR2 ANQGSEA. CDR3 length equals 13 residues. The DNA for the CDR3 is TGCAGCGTTGGAGGGAGTGAGGTCGGGGAGCTGTTTTTT. This gives the protein CSVGGSEVGELFF.

The chain has TRBV15 and TRBJ2-7; tentative D call: TRBD2 (6 bases). The germline V and J ends were trimmed by 6 bases and 7 bases, with 10 bases remaining between them. Germline V gene data show CDR1 as LNHNV and CDR2 as YYDKDF (reference sequence). This CDR3 spans 11 amino acids. The CDR3 reads CATRRGIEQYF. Written as DNA, the CDR3 is TGTGCCACCAGACGGGGGATAGAGCAGTACTTC.

As concerns this clone: At one boundary the junction diverges from the germline segment, which might be a read error. This sequence joins TRBV25-1 and TRBJ1-1; the D is unclear. CDR3 length equals 12 residues. Germline-derived CDR1 and CDR2 are MGHDK and SYGVNS. The CDR3, as DNA: TGTGCCGGCAGGACGGGGAACACTGAAGCTTTCTTT. Its translation: CAGRTGNTEAFF.